This is a list of T cell receptor beta chains from one sample in a study of blood T cell repertoires in COVID-19. Profiling relied on immunoSEQ multiplex PCR, and the TCRdb table lists in-frame clones only, not all of them. Among around 250,000 clones listed, less than 90% were seen once. What was sequenced was peripheral blood. Every receptor here comes from a woman between 40 and 50 years old who had recovered from COVID-19. CDR3s include the opening cysteine and the closing phenylalanine or tryptophan. D genes are given only for firm matches. The listing skips clone size in some rows; elsewhere it reads once, few, many or a size class.

abundance	v_gene	d_gene	j_gene	CDR3aa	CDR3nt
.	TRBV5-1	.	TRBJ2-3	CASSLDGGTDTQYF	TGCGCCAGCAGCTTGGACGGTGGCACAGATACGCAGTATTTT
.	TRBV2	.	TRBJ1-4	CASSEGTVTGKLFF	TGTGCCAGCAGTGAAGGGACAGTGACAGGAAAACTGTTTTTT
.	TRBV9	TRBD2	TRBJ2-2	CASSIPRTSANTGELFF	TGTGCCAGCAGCATACCCCGGACTAGCGCGAACACCGGGGAGCTGTTTTTT
.	TRBV5-1	.	TRBJ1-3	CASSLSSGSGNTIYF	TGCGCCAGCAGCTTGAGTTCAGGGTCTGGAAACACCATATATTTT
.	TRBV5-4	.	TRBJ2-1	CASSGVGANEQFF	TGTGCCAGCAGCGGGGTGGGGGCCAATGAGCAGTTCTTC
once	TRBV3-1/TRBV3-2	.	TRBJ2-1	CASSQVRGPWDEQFF	TGTGCCAGCAGCCAAGTGCGGGGGCCCTGGGATGAGCAGTTCTTC
many	TRBV30	TRBD1	TRBJ1-3	CAWSTGQGAGNTIYF	TGTGCCTGGAGTACTGGACAGGGGGCTGGAAACACCATATATTTT
.	TRBV7-2	TRBD2	TRBJ2-5	CASSLPPSGGRQETQYF	TGTGCCAGCAGCTTACCCCCCTCTGGCGGGAGGCAAGAGACCCAGTACTTC
once	TRBV6-2/TRBV6-3	.	TRBJ2-1	CASSPRNNEQFF	TGTGCCAGCAGCCCCAGGAATAATGAGCAGTTCTTC
.	TRBV5-5	TRBD2	TRBJ2-5	CASSQARTSGTQYF	TGTGCCAGCAGCCAAGCCCGGACTAGCGGGACCCAGTACTTC
.	TRBV3-1/TRBV3-2	TRBD2	TRBJ2-1	CASSNLPVTSGAEQFF	TGTGCCAGCAGCAATCTCCCAGTTACTAGCGGGGCTGAGCAGTTCTTC
.	TRBV5-1	TRBD2	TRBJ2-3	CASSFSGGPANTQYF	TGCGCCAGCAGCTTTAGCGGGGGCCCCGCAAATACGCAGTATTTT
.	TRBV6-5	.	TRBJ1-1	CASEGEWRSTEAFF	TGTGCCAGCGAGGGGGAGTGGCGCTCCACTGAAGCTTTCTTT
.	TRBV19	.	TRBJ1-2	CASTIDRGKSNGYTF	TGTGCCAGTACCATCGACCGGGGGAAAAGTAATGGCTACACCTTC
.	TRBV25-1	.	TRBJ2-7	CASSGATGFSYEQYF	TGTGCCAGCAGTGGGGCTACAGGGTTCTCCTACGAGCAGTACTTC
once	TRBV5-1	.	TRBJ1-1	CASSSGHGRDTEAFF	TGCGCCAGCAGCTCGGGTCACGGCAGGGACACTGAAGCTTTCTTT
.	TRBV7-2	TRBD1	TRBJ1-1	CASSLDGTGTEAFF	TGTGCCAGCAGCTTAGACGGGACAGGCACTGAAGCTTTCTTT
.	TRBV5-4	.	TRBJ2-7	CASSRGLTYEQYF	TGTGCCAGCAGCAGGGGACTCACCTACGAGCAGTACTTC
.	TRBV6-5	TRBD1	TRBJ1-2	CASSDRGKGYTF	TGTGCCAGCAGCGACAGGGGAAAAGGCTACACCTTC
.	TRBV27	.	TRBJ1-5	CASRGQVRQPQHF	TGTGCCAGCAGGGGTCAGGTACGACAGCCCCAGCATTTT
.	TRBV5-1	.	TRBJ1-3	CASSFEASGNTIYF	TGCGCCAGCAGCTTTGAAGCCTCTGGAAACACCATATATTTT
.	TRBV19	TRBD2	TRBJ2-5	CASSTSGGLKTQYF	TGTGCCAGTAGTACCAGCGGGGGGCTTAAGACCCAGTACTTC
.	TRBV10-2	TRBD1	TRBJ2-7	CASSGQGVYEQYF	TGCGCCAGCAGCGGACAGGGGGTGTACGAGCAGTACTTC
once	TRBV7-2	TRBD2	TRBJ2-3	CASSLALAGWADTQYF	TGTGCCAGCAGCTTAGCGTTAGCGGGGTGGGCAGATACGCAGTATTTT
once	TRBV24-1	.	TRBJ1-1	CATSDSSPGGAFF	TGTGCCACCAGTGATTCCTCTCCCGGCGGAGCTTTCTTT
.	TRBV6-5	TRBD1	TRBJ1-2	CASSSTTGGTYGYTF	TGTGCCAGCAGTTCTACGACAGGGGGCACCTATGGCTACACCTTC
.	TRBV5-4	.	TRBJ2-2	CASNKGLAGELFF	TGTGCCAGCAACAAGGGACTCGCCGGGGAGCTGTTTTTT
once	TRBV3-1/TRBV3-2	TRBD1	TRBJ2-4	CASSQVLSEYRGNIQYF	TGTGCCAGCAGCCAAGTATTATCCGAGTACAGGGGGAACATTCAGTACTTC
.	TRBV19	TRBD1	TRBJ2-5	CASSQQGSQETQYF	TGTGCCAGTAGCCAACAGGGGTCCCAAGAGACCCAGTACTTC
.	TRBV7-9	TRBD1	TRBJ2-7	CASSLAQGQSYEQYF	TGTGCCAGCAGCTTAGCACAGGGGCAGTCCTACGAGCAGTACTTC
.	TRBV5-1	.	TRBJ2-5	CASSLVPAKETQYF	TGCGCCAGCAGCTTGGTTCCTGCTAAAGAGACCCAGTACTTC
.	TRBV6-5	.	TRBJ1-2	CASSQEINGYTF	TGTGCCAGCAGTCAGGAAATTAATGGCTACACCTTC
.	TRBV18	.	TRBJ2-5	CASSPTGMETQYF	TGTGCCAGCTCGCCCACAGGGATGGAGACCCAGTACTTC
.	TRBV19	TRBD2	TRBJ2-5	CASSIGTSVVGETQYF	TGTGCCAGTAGTATAGGTACTAGCGTAGTAGGAGAGACCCAGTACTTC
.	TRBV5-1	.	TRBJ2-3	CASSLHSSEDTQYF	TGCGCCAGCAGCTTGCACAGTTCTGAAGATACGCAGTATTTT
once	TRBV10-3	.	TRBJ1-1	CAISGGLNNMNTEAFF	TGTGCCATCTCTGGAGGACTGAATAATATGAACACTGAAGCTTTCTTT
.	TRBV27	.	TRBJ2-2	CASSLGVAGELFF	TGTGCCAGCAGTCTTGGGGTAGCGGGGGAGCTGTTTTTT
.	TRBV5-1	.	TRBJ2-6	CASNRDLYSGANVLTF	TGCGCCAGCAACCGGGATCTCTACTCTGGGGCCAACGTCCTGACTTTC
.	TRBV7-2	TRBD1	TRBJ2-7	CASKSDRAVPEQYF	TGTGCCAGCAAATCGGACAGGGCTGTCCCCGAGCAGTACTTC
few	TRBV29-1	.	TRBJ1-1	CSVEKGEGAFF	TGCAGCGTTGAGAAGGGAGAGGGAGCTTTCTTT
.	TRBV29-1	.	TRBJ1-1	CSVEGRGSAFF	TGCAGCGTTGAAGGCAGGGGATCAGCTTTCTTT
.	TRBV7-8	.	TRBJ1-5	CASSPAGGQPQHF	TGTGCCAGCAGCCCCGCGGGGGGTCAGCCCCAGCATTTT
.	TRBV6-5	.	TRBJ2-3	CASSIRDISTDTQYF	TGTGCCAGCAGTATCCGGGACATTAGCACAGATACGCAGTATTTT
.	TRBV6-5	TRBD2	TRBJ2-5	CASKLAGGQETQYF	TGTGCCAGCAAACTAGCGGGGGGACAAGAGACCCAGTACTTC
.	TRBV6-6	.	TRBJ1-1	CASSYSSGTLAFF	TGTGCCAGCAGTTACTCTTCCGGGACACTCGCTTTCTTT
.	TRBV3-1/TRBV3-2	TRBD2	TRBJ2-7	CASSLRTSGAEQYF	TGTGCCAGCAGCCTCCGGACTAGCGGAGCCGAGCAGTACTTC
.	TRBV9	TRBD2	TRBJ2-3	CASSVDGTSGVIDTQYF	TGTGCCAGCAGCGTAGATGGGACTAGCGGGGTGATAGATACGCAGTATTTT
.	TRBV19	TRBD2	TRBJ2-1	CASSIRASGANYNEQFF	TGTGCCAGTAGTATAAGGGCTAGCGGGGCAAATTACAATGAGCAGTTCTTC
.	TRBV7-3	TRBD2	TRBJ2-1	CASSPLTSGGYNEQFF	TGTGCCAGCAGCCCGCTGACTAGCGGGGGTTACAATGAGCAGTTCTTC
.	TRBV6-5	TRBD1	TRBJ2-1	CASSPRTGGYNEQFF	TGTGCCAGCAGCCCGCGGACAGGGGGCTACAATGAGCAGTTCTTC
.	TRBV3-1/TRBV3-2	.	TRBJ2-7	CASSQDPSSSYEQYF	TGTGCCAGCAGCCAAGATCCCAGTTCTTCCTACGAGCAGTACTTC